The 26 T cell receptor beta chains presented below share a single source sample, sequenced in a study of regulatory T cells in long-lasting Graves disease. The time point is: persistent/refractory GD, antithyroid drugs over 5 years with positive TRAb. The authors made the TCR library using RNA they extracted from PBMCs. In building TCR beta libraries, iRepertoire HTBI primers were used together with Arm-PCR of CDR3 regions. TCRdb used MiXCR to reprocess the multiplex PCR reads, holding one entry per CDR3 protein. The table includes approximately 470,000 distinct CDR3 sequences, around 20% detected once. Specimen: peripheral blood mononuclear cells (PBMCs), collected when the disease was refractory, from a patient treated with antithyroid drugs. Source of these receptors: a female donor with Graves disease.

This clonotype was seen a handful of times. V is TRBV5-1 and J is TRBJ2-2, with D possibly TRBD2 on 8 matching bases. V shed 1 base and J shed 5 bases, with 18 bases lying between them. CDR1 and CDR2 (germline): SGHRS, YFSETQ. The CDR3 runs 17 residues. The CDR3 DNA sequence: TGCGCCAGCAGCTTGTCCCGGGAGGGGGCACGGACCGGGGAGCTGTTTTTT. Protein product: CASSLSREGARTGELFF.

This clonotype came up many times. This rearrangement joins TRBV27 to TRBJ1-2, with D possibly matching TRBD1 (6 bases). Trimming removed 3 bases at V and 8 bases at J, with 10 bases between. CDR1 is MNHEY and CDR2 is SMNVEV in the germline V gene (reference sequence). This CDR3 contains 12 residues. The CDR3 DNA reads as TGTGCCAGCAGTTTCCGGGGGCACGGCTACACCTTC. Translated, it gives CASSFRGHGYTF.

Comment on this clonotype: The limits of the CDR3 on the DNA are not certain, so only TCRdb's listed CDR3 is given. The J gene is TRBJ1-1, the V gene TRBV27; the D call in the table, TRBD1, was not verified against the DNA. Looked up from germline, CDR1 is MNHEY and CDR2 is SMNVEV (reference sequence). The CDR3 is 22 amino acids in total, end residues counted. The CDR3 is CASSFNRGVRSYEQYFGPEAFF.

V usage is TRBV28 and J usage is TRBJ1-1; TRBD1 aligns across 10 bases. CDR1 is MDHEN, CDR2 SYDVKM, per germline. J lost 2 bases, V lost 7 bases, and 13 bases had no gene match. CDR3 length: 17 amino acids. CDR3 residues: CASTSRGQGIHNTEAFF. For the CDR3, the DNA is TGTGCCAGCACCTCTAGGGGACAGGGGATCCACAACACTGAAGCTTTCTTT.

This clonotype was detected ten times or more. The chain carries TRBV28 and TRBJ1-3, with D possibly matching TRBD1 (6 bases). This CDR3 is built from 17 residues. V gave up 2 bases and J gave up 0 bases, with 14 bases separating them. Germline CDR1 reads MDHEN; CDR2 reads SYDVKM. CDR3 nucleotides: TGTGCCAGCAGTTTAGTGCAGGGGTTGGGCTCTGGAAACACCATATATTTT. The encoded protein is CASSLVQGLGSGNTIYF.

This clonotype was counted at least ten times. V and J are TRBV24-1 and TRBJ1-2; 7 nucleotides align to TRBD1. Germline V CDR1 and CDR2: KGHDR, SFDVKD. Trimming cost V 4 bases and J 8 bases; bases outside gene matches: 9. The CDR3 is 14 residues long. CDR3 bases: TGTGCCACCAGTGAAGGGACAGCCTATGGGGGCTACACCTTC. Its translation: CATSEGTAYGGYTF.

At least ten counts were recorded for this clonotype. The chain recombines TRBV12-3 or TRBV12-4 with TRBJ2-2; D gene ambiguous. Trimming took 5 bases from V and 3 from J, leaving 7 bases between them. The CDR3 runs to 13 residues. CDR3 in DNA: TGTGCCAGCAGTCCGACGGACACCGGGGAGCTGTTTTTT. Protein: CASSPTDTGELFF.

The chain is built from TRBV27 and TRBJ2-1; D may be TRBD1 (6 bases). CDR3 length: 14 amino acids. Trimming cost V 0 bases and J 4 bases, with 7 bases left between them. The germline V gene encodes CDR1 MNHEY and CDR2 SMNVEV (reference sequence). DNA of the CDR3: TGTGCCAGCAGTTTATCGGGACATTACAATGAGCAGTTCTTC. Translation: CASSLSGHYNEQFF.

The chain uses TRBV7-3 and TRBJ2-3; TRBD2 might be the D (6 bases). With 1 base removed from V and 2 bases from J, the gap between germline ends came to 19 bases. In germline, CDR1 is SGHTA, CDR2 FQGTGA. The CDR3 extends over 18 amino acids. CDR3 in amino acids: CASSLSGASVSLTDTQYF. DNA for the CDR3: TGTGCCAGCAGCTTAAGCGGGGCTAGCGTATCACTCACAGATACGCAGTATTTT.

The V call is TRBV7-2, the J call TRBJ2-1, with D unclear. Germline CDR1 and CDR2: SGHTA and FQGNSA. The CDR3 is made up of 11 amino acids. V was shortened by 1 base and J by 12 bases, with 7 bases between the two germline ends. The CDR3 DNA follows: TGTGCCAGCAGCTTAGGCAAAGGGCAGTTCTTC. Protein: CASSLGKGQFF. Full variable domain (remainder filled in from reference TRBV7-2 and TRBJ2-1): GAGVSQSPSNKVTEKGKDVELRCDPISGHTALYWYRQSLGQGLEFLIYFQGNSAPDKSGLPSDRFSAERTGGSVSTLTIQRTQQEDSAVYLCASSLGKGQFFGPGTRLTVL.

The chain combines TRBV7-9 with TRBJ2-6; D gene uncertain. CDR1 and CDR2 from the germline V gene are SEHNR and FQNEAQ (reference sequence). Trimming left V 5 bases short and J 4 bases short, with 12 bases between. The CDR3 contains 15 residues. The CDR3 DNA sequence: TGTGCCAGCAGCCGCGTCGGGCTAGGGGCCAACGTCCTGACTTTC. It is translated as CASSRVGLGANVLTF.

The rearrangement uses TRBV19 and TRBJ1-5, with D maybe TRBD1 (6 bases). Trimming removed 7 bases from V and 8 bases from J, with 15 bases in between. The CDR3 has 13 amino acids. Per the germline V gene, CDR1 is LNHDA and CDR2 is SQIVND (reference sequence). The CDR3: CASIGTSFEPQHF. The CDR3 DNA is TGTGCCAGTATTGGGACATCCTTTGAGCCCCAGCATTTT.

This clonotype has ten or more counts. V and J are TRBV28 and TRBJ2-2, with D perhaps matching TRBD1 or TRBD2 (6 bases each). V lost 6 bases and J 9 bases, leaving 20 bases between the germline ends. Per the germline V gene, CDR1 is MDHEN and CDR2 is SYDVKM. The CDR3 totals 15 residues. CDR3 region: CASRGVAGGPRELFF. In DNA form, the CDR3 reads TGTGCCAGCAGGGGGGTCGCTGGGGGGCCTCGGGAGCTGTTTTTT.

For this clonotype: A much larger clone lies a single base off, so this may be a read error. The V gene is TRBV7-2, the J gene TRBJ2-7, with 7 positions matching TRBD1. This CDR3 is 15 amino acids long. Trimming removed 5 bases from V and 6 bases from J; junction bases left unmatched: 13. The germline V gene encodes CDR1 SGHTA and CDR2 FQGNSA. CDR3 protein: CASSPRLDRVGEQYF. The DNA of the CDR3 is TGTGCCAGCAGCCCCAGACTTGACAGGGTGGGCGAGCAGTACTTC.

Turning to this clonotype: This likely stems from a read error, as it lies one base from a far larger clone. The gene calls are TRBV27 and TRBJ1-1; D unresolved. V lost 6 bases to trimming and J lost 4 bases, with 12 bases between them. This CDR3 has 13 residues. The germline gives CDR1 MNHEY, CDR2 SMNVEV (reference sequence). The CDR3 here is CASSSGGITEAFF. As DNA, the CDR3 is TGTGCCAGCAGCTCAGGCGGGATCACTGAAGCTTTCTTT.

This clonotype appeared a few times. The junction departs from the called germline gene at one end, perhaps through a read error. The DNA of the CDR3 is TGTGCCTGGGGTGTCAGGGGGCTTCAGCCCCAGCATTTT. This codes for CAWGVRGLQPQHF. The rearrangement joins TRBV30 to TRBJ1-5; 8 nucleotides align to TRBD1. The CDR3 extends over 13 amino acids. CDR1 GTSNPN and CDR2 SVGIG come from the germline V gene (reference sequence).

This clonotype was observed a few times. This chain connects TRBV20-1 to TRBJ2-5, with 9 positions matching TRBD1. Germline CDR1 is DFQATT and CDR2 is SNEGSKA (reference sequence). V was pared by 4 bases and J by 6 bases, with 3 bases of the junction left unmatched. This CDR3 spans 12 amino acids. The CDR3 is CSATDRGKTQYF. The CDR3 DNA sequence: TGCAGTGCTACCGACAGGGGGAAGACCCAGTACTTC.

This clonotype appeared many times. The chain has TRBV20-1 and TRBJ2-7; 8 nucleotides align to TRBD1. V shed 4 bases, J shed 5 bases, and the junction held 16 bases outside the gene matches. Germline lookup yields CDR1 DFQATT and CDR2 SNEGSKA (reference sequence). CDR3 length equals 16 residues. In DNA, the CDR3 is TGCAGTGCTAAGAGAGAGATGGGCAGGGGGCCCGACGAGCAGTACTTC. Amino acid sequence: CSAKREMGRGPDEQYF.

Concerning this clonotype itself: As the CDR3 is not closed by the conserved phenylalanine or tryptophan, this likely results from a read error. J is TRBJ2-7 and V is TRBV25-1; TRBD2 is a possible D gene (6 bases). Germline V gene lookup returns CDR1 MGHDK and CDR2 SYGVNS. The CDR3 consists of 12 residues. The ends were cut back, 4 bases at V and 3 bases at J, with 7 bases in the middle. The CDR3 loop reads CASSAGVYEQYL. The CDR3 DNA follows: TGTGCCAGCAGTGCGGGGGTCTACGAGCAGTACCTC.

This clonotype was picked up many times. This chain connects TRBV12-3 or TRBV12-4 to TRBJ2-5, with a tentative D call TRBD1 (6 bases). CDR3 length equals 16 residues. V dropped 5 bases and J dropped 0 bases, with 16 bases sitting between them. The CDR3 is CASSPFSNRDQETQYF. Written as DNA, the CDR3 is TGTGCCAGCAGTCCCTTTTCGAACAGGGACCAAGAGACCCAGTACTTC.

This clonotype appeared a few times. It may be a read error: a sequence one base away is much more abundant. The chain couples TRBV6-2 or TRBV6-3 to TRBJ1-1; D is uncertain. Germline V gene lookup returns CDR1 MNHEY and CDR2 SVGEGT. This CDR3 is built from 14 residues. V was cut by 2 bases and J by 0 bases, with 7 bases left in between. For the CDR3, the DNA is TGTGCCAGCAGTTACAGGCCGGTGAACACTGAAGCTTTCTTT. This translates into CASSYRPVNTEAFF.

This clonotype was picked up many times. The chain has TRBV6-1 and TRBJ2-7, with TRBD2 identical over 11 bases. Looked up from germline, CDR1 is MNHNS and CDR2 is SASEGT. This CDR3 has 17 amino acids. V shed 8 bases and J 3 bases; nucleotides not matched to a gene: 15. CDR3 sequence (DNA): TGTGCCAGCCAACCACTAGCGGGAGAGCAGATGCGCTACGAGCAGTACTTC. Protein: CASQPLAGEQMRYEQYF.

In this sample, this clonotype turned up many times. The CDR3, as DNA: TGTGCCATCAAGGGACAGGTCACCTACGAGCAGTACTTC. Its translation is CAIKGQVTYEQYF. The rearrangement uses TRBV10-3 and TRBJ2-7; 8 positions agree with TRBD1. Germline-derived CDR1 and CDR2 are ENHRY and SYGVKD. The CDR3 contains 13 residues. Trimming at V came to 7 bases and at J to 2 bases, leaving 4 bases not matched to a gene.

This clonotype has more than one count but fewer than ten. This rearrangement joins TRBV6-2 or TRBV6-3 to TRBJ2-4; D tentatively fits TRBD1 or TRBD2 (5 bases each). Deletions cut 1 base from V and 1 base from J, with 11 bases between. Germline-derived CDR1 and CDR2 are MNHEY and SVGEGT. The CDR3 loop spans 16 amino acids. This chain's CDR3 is CASSYLGVGAKNIQYF. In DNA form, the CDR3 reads TGTGCCAGCAGTTACTTGGGGGTCGGGGCCAAAAACATTCAGTACTTC.

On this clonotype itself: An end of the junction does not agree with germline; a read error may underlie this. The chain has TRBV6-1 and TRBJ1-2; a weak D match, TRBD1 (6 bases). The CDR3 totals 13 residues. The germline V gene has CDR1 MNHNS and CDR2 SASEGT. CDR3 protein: CASRPGTLEGSAF. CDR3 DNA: TGTGCCAGCAGACCAGGGACACTAGAGGGGTCGGCCTTC.

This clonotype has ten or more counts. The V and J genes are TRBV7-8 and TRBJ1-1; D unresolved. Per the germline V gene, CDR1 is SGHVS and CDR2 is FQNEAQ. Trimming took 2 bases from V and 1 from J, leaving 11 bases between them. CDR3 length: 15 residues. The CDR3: CASSLLWTGNTEAFF. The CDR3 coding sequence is TGTGCCAGCAGCTTACTATGGACGGGGAACACTGAAGCTTTCTTT.